The T cell receptor beta chain described here comes from a study of blood T cells in healthy people across ages. Background on the study: Template-switching capture recovered about one barcoded beta molecule per two T cells.

The V and J ends lost 4 bases and 9 bases respectively, with 10 bases between them. The CDR3 runs to 12 residues. Germline CDR1 and CDR2: MNHEY and SVGEGT. Findings and limits, study-wide: Without sorted subsets, naive and antigen-experienced compartments could not be conclusively compared. Nothing was known about donor CMV status, and this possibly confounded expanded clonotype changes.

With regard to this clonotype: The antigen is unknown.

Combining a sample-barcoded 5' primer with a J-beta primer mix, a second PCR ran for about 7 to 11 cycles. Each cDNA molecule was tagged by a template-switch adaptor with 12 random nucleotides. TCRdb itself ran the 5' RACE reads through MiXCR, one entry per CDR3 protein. The sample contains some 860,000 distinct CDR3 sequences, roughly three fifths of which appear only once. The chain links TRBV6-2 or TRBV6-3 to TRBJ2-1; D may be TRBD2 (6 bases). Sequencing was done on a sample of blood. The clonotype comes from a man between 40 and 49 years old in good health. Here the CDR3 reads CASSSVGGEQFF. CDR3 nucleotides: TGTGCCAGCAGTTCGGTGGGGGGTGAGCAGTTCTTC.